Each of the 14 T cell receptor beta chains below was sequenced from the same sample in a study of blood T cell repertoires in COVID-19. Libraries were prepared by immunoSEQ multiplex PCR; TCRdb keeps only in-frame clonotypes and omits some of them. The repertoire holds under 150,000 clones, with 65% to 85% as singletons. The specimen was peripheral blood. The receptors were sampled from a man over 45 with active or convalescent COVID-19.

CDR3 bases: TGTGCCAGTAGTGGACTACAGGGGCCCTACGAGCAGTACTTC. Its protein is CASSGLQGPYEQYF. The rearrangement links TRBV19 to TRBJ2-7, with D possibly matching TRBD1 (7 bases). This CDR3 spans 14 amino acids. With 5 bases removed from V and 2 bases from J, the gap between germline ends came to 13 bases. Looked up from germline, CDR1 is LNHDA and CDR2 is SQIVND (reference sequence).

The V gene is TRBV30, the J gene TRBJ1-4, with TRBD1 as a possible D gene (6 bases). CDR1 and CDR2 (germline): GTSNPN, SVGIG (reference sequence). Trimming left V 4 bases short and J 6 bases short, with 15 bases between. CDR3 length: 14 residues. The CDR3 region is CAWTPGGEYEKLFF. The CDR3 DNA reads TGTGCCTGGACTCCTGGGGGCGAATATGAAAAACTGTTTTTT.

This clone was recorded many times. The chain combines TRBV27 with TRBJ2-7, with 7 bases matching TRBD1. The V gene end was trimmed by 0 bases and the J gene end by 2 bases; junction bases not matched to a gene: 4. This CDR3 has 15 amino acids. Germline loops: CDR1 MNHEY, CDR2 SMNVEV (reference sequence). This CDR3 reads CASSLSGDSTYEQYF. CDR3 DNA: TGTGCCAGCAGTTTATCGGGGGACAGCACCTACGAGCAGTACTTC.

The chain has TRBV19 and TRBJ2-1, with TRBD2 identical over 8 bases. Germline V gene data show CDR1 as LNHDA and CDR2 as SQIVND (reference sequence). Germline trimming cut 5 bases from V and 0 bases from J; bases unmatched to any gene: 3. This CDR3 comprises 15 residues. This chain's CDR3 is CASSASGSSYNEQFF. The CDR3 region has the DNA TGTGCCAGTAGTGCAAGCGGGAGCTCCTACAATGAGCAGTTCTTC.

The CDR3 DNA sequence: TGTGCTAGTGCCTACGGCTTTGGGGAGGGCACTGAAGCTTTCTTT. This sequence encodes CASAYGFGEGTEAFF. The chain joins TRBV12-5 to TRBJ1-1; D not certain. Germline assignment: CDR1 LGHNT and CDR2 FRNRAP. The CDR3 is 15 residues long. The V end was cut by 7 bases, the J end by 4 bases, with 19 bases between.

The chain employs TRBV27 and TRBJ2-3; D not resolved. CDR3 length equals 15 residues. CDR1 MNHEY and CDR2 SMNVEV come from the germline V gene (reference sequence). V was pared by 2 bases and J by 0 bases, with 9 bases between. The CDR3 here is CASSLTTLSTDTQYF. For the CDR3, the DNA is TGTGCCAGCAGTTTAACCACACTAAGCACAGATACGCAGTATTTT.

As to this clone: A read error may produce the germline difference seen at one junction end. This chain connects TRBV27 to TRBJ2-7, with 9 positions matching TRBD1. The germline V gene encodes CDR1 MNHEY and CDR2 SMNVEV (reference sequence). This CDR3 region has 11 residues. CDR3 amino acids: CASRQQGATSF. CDR3 nucleotide sequence: TGTGCCAGCAGACAACAGGGGGCCACCTCCTTC.

The rearrangement joins TRBV28 to TRBJ2-5; 10 nucleotides agree with TRBD1. Trimming took 6 bases from V and 5 from J; bases not matched to a gene: 9. The CDR3 consists of 15 residues. Germline V gene data show CDR1 as MDHEN and CDR2 as SYDVKM. CDR3 region: CASRPDRGLPETQYF. DNA of the CDR3: TGTGCCAGCAGACCAGACAGGGGGCTGCCCGAGACCCAGTACTTC.

Turning to this clone: Other DNA sequences in this specimen translate into the identical CDR3. The chain recombines TRBV7-3 with TRBJ2-1, with 12 positions matching TRBD2. V trimming: 4 bases; J trimming: 3 bases; junction bases outside the gene matches: 1. The CDR3 has 15 amino acids. CDR1 and CDR2 (germline): SGHTA, FQGTGA. CDR3 bases: TGTGCCAGCAGCTCGGGACTAGCGGGCTACAATGAGCAGTTCTTC. It codes for CASSSGLAGYNEQFF. Variable domain in full (rest from reference TRBV7-3 and TRBJ2-1): GAGVSQTPSNKVTEKGKYVELRCDPISGHTALYWYRQSLGQGPEFLIYFQGTGAADDSGLPNDRFFAVRPEGSVSTLKIQRTERGDSAVYLCASSSGLAGYNEQFFGPGTRLTVL.

The sample holds a few counts of this clone. The rearrangement joins TRBV7-9 to TRBJ1-2, with D possibly being TRBD1 (5 bases). The CDR3 extends over 13 amino acids. Germline V gives CDR1 SEHNR, CDR2 FQNEAQ (reference sequence). The germline V and J ends were trimmed by 2 bases and 2 bases, with 6 bases remaining between them. This chain's CDR3 is CASSLRGNYGYTF. DNA of the CDR3: TGTGCCAGCAGCTTAAGGGGCAACTATGGCTACACCTTC.

This clone came up a few times. The genes are TRBV12-3 or TRBV12-4 and TRBJ1-3; D call uncertain. The CDR3 covers 12 residues. The V gene lost 4 bases and the J gene lost 3 bases, with 4 bases spanning the gap. The CDR3 DNA follows: TGTGCCAGCAGTTACGGTGGAAACACCATATATTTT. This translates into CASSYGGNTIYF.

This chain connects TRBV6-4 to TRBJ1-1; D unresolved. This CDR3 comprises 14 residues. V lost 0 bases to trimming and J lost 5 bases, with 10 bases between them. Germline V lookup: CDR1 MRHNA, CDR2 SNTAGT. For the CDR3, the DNA is TGTGCCAGCAGTGACTCTAGCAAGGATACTGAAGCTTTCTTT. It translates to CASSDSSKDTEAFF.

V is TRBV24-1 and J is TRBJ2-5; TRBD2 agrees at 16 bases. This CDR3 is 21 amino acids long. The trim removed 3 bases at V and 5 bases at J, leaving 17 bases unmatched. Germline assignment: CDR1 KGHDR and CDR2 SFDVKD. The CDR3 spells CATSDRGSRGLAGGPWETQYF. For the CDR3, the DNA is TGTGCCACCAGTGATCGGGGGTCACGGGGACTAGCGGGAGGGCCCTGGGAGACCCAGTACTTC.

The chain joins TRBV9 to TRBJ2-1; D may be TRBD2 (5 bases). The CDR3 runs 12 residues. V lost 0 bases and J 9 bases, leaving 7 bases between the germline ends. The germline CDR1 and CDR2 sequences are SGDLS and YYNGEE. CDR3 sequence (DNA): TGTGCCAGCAGCGTAGTCCGGGGTGAGCAGTTCTTC. Protein product: CASSVVRGEQFF.